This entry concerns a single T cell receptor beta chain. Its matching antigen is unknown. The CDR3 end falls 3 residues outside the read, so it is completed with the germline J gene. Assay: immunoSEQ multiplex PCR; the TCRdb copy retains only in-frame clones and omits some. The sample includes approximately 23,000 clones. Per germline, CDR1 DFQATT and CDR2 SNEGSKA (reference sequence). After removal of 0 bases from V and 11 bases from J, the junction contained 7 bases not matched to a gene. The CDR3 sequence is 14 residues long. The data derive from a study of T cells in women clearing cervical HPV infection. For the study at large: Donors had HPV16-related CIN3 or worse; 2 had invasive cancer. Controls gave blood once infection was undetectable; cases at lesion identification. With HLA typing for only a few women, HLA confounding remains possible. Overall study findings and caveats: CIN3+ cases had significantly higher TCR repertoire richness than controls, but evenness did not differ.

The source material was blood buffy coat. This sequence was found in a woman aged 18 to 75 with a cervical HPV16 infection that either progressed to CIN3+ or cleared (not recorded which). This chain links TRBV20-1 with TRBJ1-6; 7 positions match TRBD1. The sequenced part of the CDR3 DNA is TGCAGTGCTAGAGATCCCCAGGGGACAGCACCC. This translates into CSARDPQGTAP. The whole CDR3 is CSARDPQGTAPLHF.